The rows below give T cell receptor beta chains drawn from one sample of a study of blood T cell repertoires in COVID-19. Assay: immunoSEQ multiplex PCR; the TCRdb copy retains only in-frame clones and omits some. The sample gives 110,000 or so clones, approximately 90% of which show up once; approximately 1% is in the top ten. Sequenced input: peripheral blood. These receptors came from a human donor in a cohort sampled during active COVID-19. CDR3s include the opening cysteine and the closing phenylalanine or tryptophan. The D gene is left open where the match is weak. Rows give clone size only sometimes, using once, few, many, or a class for an expanded clone.

d_gene: NA; len: 11; v_gene: TRBV29-1; abundance: NA; j_gene: TRBJ1-1; CDR3nt: TGCAGCGTGGGCCGAGAGAGCGAAGCTTTCTTT; CDR3aa: CSVGRESEAFF
d_gene: TRBD2; len: 17; v_gene: TRBV24-1; abundance: NA; j_gene: TRBJ2-5; CDR3nt: TGTGCCACCAGTGATTTACCTAGCGGGGGCCTCCAAGAGACCCAGTACTTC; CDR3aa: CATSDLPSGGLQETQYF
d_gene: NA; len: 13; v_gene: TRBV6-5; abundance: NA; j_gene: TRBJ1-1; CDR3nt: TGTGCCATCCTACACGGGAAGAACACTGAAGCTTTCTTT; CDR3aa: CAILHGKNTEAFF
d_gene: TRBD1; len: 16; v_gene: TRBV28; abundance: once; j_gene: TRBJ2-7; CDR3nt: TGTGCCAGCAGTTTCCTTGGGACAGGTCCAACCTACGAGCAGTACTTC; CDR3aa: CASSFLGTGPTYEQYF
d_gene: NA; len: 14; v_gene: TRBV18; abundance: NA; j_gene: TRBJ2-7; CDR3nt: TGTGCCAGCTCACCGGGTGGGAGCTCCTACGAGCAGTACTTC; CDR3aa: CASSPGGSSYEQYF
d_gene: NA; len: 15; v_gene: TRBV4-1; abundance: NA; j_gene: TRBJ1-1; CDR3nt: TGCGCCAGCAGCCAAGTGCAGGGGAATGTAGCTGAAGCTTTCTTT; CDR3aa: CASSQVQGNVAEAFF
d_gene: TRBD2; len: 17; v_gene: TRBV27; abundance: NA; j_gene: TRBJ2-7; CDR3nt: TGTGCCAGCAGCCCAACCCCTAGCGGGCGCCATGCCTACGAGCAGTACTTC; CDR3aa: CASSPTPSGRHAYEQYF
d_gene: NA; len: 13; v_gene: TRBV28; abundance: NA; j_gene: TRBJ2-7; CDR3nt: TGTGCCAGCAGTCAGGGCTACTTATACGAGCAGTACTTC; CDR3aa: CASSQGYLYEQYF
d_gene: NA; len: 16; v_gene: TRBV4-2; abundance: NA; j_gene: TRBJ2-7; CDR3nt: TGTGCCAGCAGCCAAGTCCCGGGATTCCCCTCCTACGAGCAGTACTTC; CDR3aa: CASSQVPGFPSYEQYF
d_gene: TRBD2; len: 17; v_gene: TRBV4-2; abundance: NA; j_gene: TRBJ2-7; CDR3nt: TGTGCCAGCAGCCAAACAGCGGGACTAGCGGTCGGGAGCGAGCAGTACTTC; CDR3aa: CASSQTAGLAVGSEQYF
d_gene: TRBD2; len: 15; v_gene: TRBV11-2; abundance: NA; j_gene: TRBJ2-1; CDR3nt: TGTGCCAGCAGCCCCCATCCTAGCGGGGTCAATGAGCAGTTCTTC; CDR3aa: CASSPHPSGVNEQFF